The table lists the clone carrying this T cell receptor beta chain with many counts. Its specificity is not known. This record belongs to a study of CD8 T cells in ankylosing spondylitis. Using quantitative 5'-RACE with molecular barcodes, the authors made TCR beta libraries. TCRdb fed the 5' RACE reads into MiXCR, producing one record per CDR3 protein. The sample has about 230,000 distinct CDR3 sequences; less than 9.5% are singletons. V lost 0 bases, J lost 0 bases, and 8 bases lay in between. The CDR3 runs to 15 residues. Study-wide results and limits: CD8+ by phenotype, disease-linked clones were relatively rare in peripheral blood.

The sequence came from a female donor with ankylosing spondylitis or in good health (not recorded which). The chain recombines TRBV12-3 or TRBV12-4 with TRBJ1-1, with no clear D. Sequencing was carried out using blood, either unsorted or a sorted T cell fraction (not recorded which). CDR3 in DNA: TGTGCCAGCAGTTTAGCGGGCAGCATGAACACTGAAGCTTTCTTT. Its translation is CASSLAGSMNTEAFF.